The TCR beta chain under discussion was sequenced for a study of preoperative IRX-2 immunotherapy in early breast cancer. TCRdb's copy holds only in-frame clones and misses some; the assay was immunoSEQ multiplex PCR. The table records about 38,000 clones, roughly four fifths of them present only once. The treatment is: preoperative locoregional IRX-2 cytokine immunotherapy. Samples came from a phase Ib trial of preoperative locoregional IRX-2 cytokine immunotherapy. There are 14 residues in the CDR3. Sequenced material: lymph node tissue, taken after IRX-2 immunotherapy. This TCR derives from a human donor with breast cancer. V is TRBV12-2 and J is TRBJ1-5. TRBV12-2 is a known pseudogene. This CDR3 reads CASRLPCGGQPQHF. For the CDR3, the DNA is TGTGCAAGTCGCTTACCCTGTGGGGGGCAGCCCCAGCATTTT.